Following are 2 T cell receptor beta chains from one sample sequenced in a study of control samples from healthy donors and cancer patients. Some clones are missing from TCRdb's copy, which holds only in-frame ones; the method was immunoSEQ multiplex PCR. Of some 410,000 clones listed, 80% to 95% are singletons. Specimen: PBMCs. The receptors originated from a man aged 40-55 years with head and neck cancer.

This chain connects TRBV30 to TRBJ1-3; D uncertain. The CDR3 extends over 13 amino acids. Germline V gene lookup returns CDR1 GTSNPN and CDR2 SVGIG (reference sequence). The V end was cut by 5 bases, the J end by 1 base, with 9 bases between. The CDR3 DNA reads as TGTGCCTGGGACCTGGGGTCTGGAAACACCATATATTTT. It encodes CAWDLGSGNTIYF.

The chain recombines TRBV5-1 with TRBJ1-3; weak D call: TRBD1 (6 bases). The CDR3 consists of 18 residues. CDR1 and CDR2 from the germline V gene are SGHRS and YFSETQ. The V and J ends lost 0 bases and 2 bases respectively, with 18 bases between them. The CDR3 spells CASSLGDTLFGAGNTIYF. Here the CDR3 DNA reads TGCGCCAGCAGCTTGGGGGACACCCTCTTTGGAGCTGGAAACACCATATATTTT.